This TCR beta chain is drawn from a study of neurological immune-mediated disorders. Notes on the study in general: In HTLV-1-associated myelopathy, TCR clonal expansion was greatest, whereas multiple sclerosis had the least, falling below healthy controls.

Time point here: longitudinal time-point 1 (baseline). This clonotype was recorded many times. Its specificity is unknown. The CDR3 has 12 residues. V was clipped by 5 bases and J by 11 bases, with 15 bases between them. Germline V gene sequence: CDR1 SGHVS, CDR2 FQNEAQ. From 15-18 subjects, over 200 million TCR-beta sequences were obtained in each sequencing run. TCRdb independently ran MiXCR on the 5' RACE reads; one entry per CDR3 protein. Of 70,000 to 75,000 distinct CDR3 sequences listed, about 13% are singletons. The genes are TRBV7-8 and TRBJ1-2; tentative D call: TRBD1 (5 bases). The specimen was PBMCs. This TCR was recovered from a female donor with HTLV-1-associated myelopathy (HAM/TSP). The CDR3 region has the DNA TGTGCCAGCAGCCCGGACGGGACTGCTTACACCTTC. Protein sequence: CASSPDGTAYTF.